The clone carrying this TCR beta chain turned up a few times. The target antigen is unknown. The source of the sample is a study of T cells in Graves' hyperthyroidism and ophthalmopathy. Study at large: Staff took peripheral blood when the initial diagnosis was made, before any treatment began. Notes on the study in general: The majority of expanded thyroid clonotypes above 0.001 also appeared in blood.

Thyroid ultrasound and orbital computed tomography, with clinical symptoms and serum thyroxine and TRAb, informed diagnoses. PBMCs were derived from around 10 ml fresh peripheral blood. The CDR3 is 12 residues long. Trimming shortened V by 7 bases and J by 11 bases, and 17 bases separated the two germline ends. Per the germline V gene, CDR1 is MNHEY and CDR2 is SVGEGT. Template material for amplifying TCR beta CDR3 regions consisted of RNA transcripts. The primer set for the first-round RT-PCR of the TCR CDR3 was HTBI. A single record per CDR3 protein comes from TCRdb applying MiXCR to the multiplex PCR reads. The table shows roughly 500,000 distinct CDR3 sequences, with roughly a quarter occurring only once.

This clonotype was sampled from a woman aged 25-40 years with Graves' ophthalmopathy. The sample was blood. V gene TRBV6-2 or TRBV6-3 combines with J gene TRBJ1-1; D is uncertain. The CDR3 spells CASNSWSLGAFF. The CDR3 bases are TGTGCCAGCAACAGTTGGAGCTTGGGGGCTTTCTTT.